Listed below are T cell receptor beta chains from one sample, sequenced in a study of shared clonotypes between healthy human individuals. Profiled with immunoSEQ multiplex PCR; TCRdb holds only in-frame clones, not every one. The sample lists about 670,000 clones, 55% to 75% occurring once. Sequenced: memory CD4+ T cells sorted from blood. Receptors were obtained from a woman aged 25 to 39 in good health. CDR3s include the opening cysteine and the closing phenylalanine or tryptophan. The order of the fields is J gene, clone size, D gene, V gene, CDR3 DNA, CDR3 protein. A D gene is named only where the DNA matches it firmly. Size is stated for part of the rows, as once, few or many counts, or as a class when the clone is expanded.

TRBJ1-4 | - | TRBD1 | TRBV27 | TGTGCCAGCAGTGAGGACAGGGTAAAACTGTTTTTT | CASSEDRVKLFF
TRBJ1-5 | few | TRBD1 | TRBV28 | TGTGCCAGCAGTTTTGGGCCAGGGACAGGGCATAATCAGCCCCAGCATTTT | CASSFGPGTGHNQPQHF
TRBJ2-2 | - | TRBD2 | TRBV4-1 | TGCGCCAGCAGCCGTTCTGAACGGGAGGGCACCGGGGAGCTGTTTTTT | CASSRSEREGTGELFF
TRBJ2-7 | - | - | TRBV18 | TGTGCCAGCTCACCAGGGACCGGGACTTCCTACGAGCAGTACTTC | CASSPGTGTSYEQYF
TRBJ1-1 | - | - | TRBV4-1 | TGCGCCAGCAGCCGGGGGGGCGTGGGGAACACTGAAGCTTTCTTT | CASSRGGVGNTEAFF
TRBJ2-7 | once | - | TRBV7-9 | TGTGCCAGCAGCTTAAGGGGGGGCACATACGAGCAGTACTTC | CASSLRGGTYEQYF
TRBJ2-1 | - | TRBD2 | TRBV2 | TGTGCCAGCAAAGGGGCTAGCGGGAGGGCGGGATACAATGAGCAGTTCTTC | CASKGASGRAGYNEQFF
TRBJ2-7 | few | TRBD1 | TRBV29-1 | TGCAGCGTTGAAGTCCAGGGACAGCCCCTAGATCGGGAGCAGTACTTC | CSVEVQGQPLDREQYF
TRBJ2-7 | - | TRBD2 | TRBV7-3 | TGTGCCAGCAGTTCCGGCGGGGGCTACGAGCAGTACTTC | CASSSGGGYEQYF
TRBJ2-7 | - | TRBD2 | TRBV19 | TGTGCCAGTAGCCAGGGACTAGCGGGAGTGGTCGACGAGCAGTACTTC | CASSQGLAGVVDEQYF
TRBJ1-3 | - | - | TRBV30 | TGTGCCTGGAGAGTACTTACCAGGTTCTCTGGAAACACCATATATTTT | CAWRVLTRFSGNTIYF
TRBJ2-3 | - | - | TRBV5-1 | TGCGCCAGCAGCTTGAGGCTGGGCACAGATACGCAGTATTTT | CASSLRLGTDTQYF
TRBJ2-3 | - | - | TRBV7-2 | TGTGCCAGCAGCTTACAGCGGAAAGGCACAGATACGCAGTATTTT | CASSLQRKGTDTQYF
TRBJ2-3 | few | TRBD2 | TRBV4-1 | TGCGCCAGCAGCCAGCGGGAGTTCACAGATACGCAGTATTTT | CASSQREFTDTQYF
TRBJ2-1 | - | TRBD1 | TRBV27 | TGTGCCAGCAGTTTAGGGACAGGGGGCTCCTACAATGAGCAGTTCTTC | CASSLGTGGSYNEQFF
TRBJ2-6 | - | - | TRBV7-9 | TGTGCCAGCAGCTTAGGAATAGGAGCTGGGGCCAACGTCCTGACTTTC | CASSLGIGAGANVLTF
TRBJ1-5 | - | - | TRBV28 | TGTGCCAGCAGTTTAGACGGGTCCGGAGGAGTTGGGCAGCCCCAGCATTTT | CASSLDGSGGVGQPQHF
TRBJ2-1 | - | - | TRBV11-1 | TGTGCCAGCAGCTTATCGGGTCCCAGAGAAAATGAGCAGTTCTTC | CASSLSGPRENEQFF
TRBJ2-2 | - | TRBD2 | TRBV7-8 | TGTGCCAGCAGCCGAGGGCGGGAGTATCACGGGGAGCTGTTTTTT | CASSRGREYHGELFF
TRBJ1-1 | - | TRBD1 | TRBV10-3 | TGTGCCATCAGGGGGACAGGGGGGAACACTGAAGCTTTCTTT | CAIRGTGGNTEAFF
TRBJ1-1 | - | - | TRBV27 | TGTGCCAGCAGTTTCTGGGTAAATATTGGTTGGATCACTGAAGCTTTCTTT | CASSFWVNIGWITEAFF
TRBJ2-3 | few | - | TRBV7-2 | TGTGCCAGCAGCCTCTACAGGGACACAGATACGCAGTATTTT | CASSLYRDTDTQYF
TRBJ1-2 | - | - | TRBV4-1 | TGCGCCAGCAGCCATCCGTCCGCGTGGGCTGGCTACACCTTC | CASSHPSAWAGYTF
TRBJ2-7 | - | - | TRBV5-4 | TGTGCCAGCAGCGGGGGATCCTCCTACGAGCAGTACTTC | CASSGGSSYEQYF
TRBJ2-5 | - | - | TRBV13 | TGTGCCAGCAGCAAGCCTCCGGCGGGAGAGACCCAGTACTTC | CASSKPPAGETQYF
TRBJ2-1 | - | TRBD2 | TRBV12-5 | TGTGCTAGTGGTCAATCGGGACTAGCGGGAGACAATGAGCAGTTCTTC | CASGQSGLAGDNEQFF
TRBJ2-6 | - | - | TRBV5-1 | TGCGCCAGCAACAGGGAATCTGGGGCCAACGTCCTGACTTTC | CASNRESGANVLTF
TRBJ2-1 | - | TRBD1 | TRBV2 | TGTGCCAGCAGTAACAGGGGGCTAACCTACAATGAGCAGTTCTTC | CASSNRGLTYNEQFF